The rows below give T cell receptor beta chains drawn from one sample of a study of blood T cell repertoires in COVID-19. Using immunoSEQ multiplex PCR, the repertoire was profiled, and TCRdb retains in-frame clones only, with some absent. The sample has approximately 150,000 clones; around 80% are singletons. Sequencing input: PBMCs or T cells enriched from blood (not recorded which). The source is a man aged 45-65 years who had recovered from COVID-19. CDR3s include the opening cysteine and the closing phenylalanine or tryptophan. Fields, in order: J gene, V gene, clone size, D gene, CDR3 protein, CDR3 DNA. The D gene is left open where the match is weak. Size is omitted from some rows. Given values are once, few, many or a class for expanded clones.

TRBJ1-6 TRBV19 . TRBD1 CASSRVGTGRNSPLHF TGTGCCAGTAGTAGGGTAGGGACAGGGAGGAATTCACCCCTCCACTTT
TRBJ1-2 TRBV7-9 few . CASSLDGALGGYTF TGTGCCAGCAGCTTAGATGGGGCTCTGGGTGGCTACACCTTC
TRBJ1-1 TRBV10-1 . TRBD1 CASRGQGNTEAFF TGCGCCAGCAGGGGACAGGGGAACACTGAAGCTTTCTTT
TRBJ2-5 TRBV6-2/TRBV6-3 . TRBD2 CASSYSTRGGETQYF TGTGCCAGCAGTTACTCAACTCGGGGGGGAGAGACCCAGTACTTC
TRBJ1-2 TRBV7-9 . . CASSPIAFSDYGYTF TGTGCCAGCAGCCCGATTGCTTTTTCGGACTATGGCTACACCTTC
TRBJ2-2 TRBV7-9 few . CASSLLHGTGELFF TGTGCCAGCAGCTTACTTCACGGGACCGGGGAGCTGTTTTTT
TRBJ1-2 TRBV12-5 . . CASGLGRDGYTF TGTGCTAGTGGTTTGGGAAGAGATGGCTACACCTTC
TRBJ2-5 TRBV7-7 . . CASSLGVTETQYF TGTGCCAGCAGCTTAGGAGTTACGGAGACCCAGTACTTC
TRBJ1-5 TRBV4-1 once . CASRNRVSSNQPQHF TGCGCCAGCAGAAACAGGGTTTCGAGCAATCAGCCCCAGCATTTT
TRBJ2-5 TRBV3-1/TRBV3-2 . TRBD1 CASSQDGDRVGEETQYF TGTGCCAGCAGCCAAGATGGGGACAGGGTAGGGGAAGAGACCCAGTACTTC
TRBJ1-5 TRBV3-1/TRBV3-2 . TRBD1 CASSQAGTGGQPQHF TGTGCCAGCAGCCAAGCCGGGACAGGGGGCCAGCCCCAGCATTTT
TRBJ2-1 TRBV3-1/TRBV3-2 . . CASSQDVPSNEQFF TGTGCCAGCAGCCAAGACGTCCCTTCGAATGAGCAGTTCTTC
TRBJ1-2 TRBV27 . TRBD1 CASSALDRIYGYTF TGTGCCAGCAGTGCCCTGGACAGGATCTATGGCTACACCTTC
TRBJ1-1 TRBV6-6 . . CASRTAGRNTEAFF TGTGCCAGCAGAACCGCAGGGCGGAACACTGAAGCTTTCTTT
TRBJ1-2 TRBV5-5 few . CASSLGGGYYGYTF TGTGCCAGCAGCCTGGGCGGAGGGTACTATGGCTACACCTTC
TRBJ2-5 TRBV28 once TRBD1 CASSATGVGSEETQYF TGTGCCAGCAGTGCCACAGGGGTAGGAAGCGAAGAGACCCAGTACTTC
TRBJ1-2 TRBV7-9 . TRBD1 CASSLEGDRGRDGYTF TGTGCCAGCAGCTTAGAAGGAGACAGGGGGCGCGATGGCTACACCTTC
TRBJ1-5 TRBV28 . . CASRQGTNQPQHF TGTGCCAGCAGACAGGGAACCAATCAGCCCCAGCATTTT
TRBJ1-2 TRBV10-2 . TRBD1 CASSEPRGPGTGHNYGYTF TGCGCCAGCAGTGAACCCCGGGGGCCCGGGACAGGGCATAACTATGGCTACACCTTC
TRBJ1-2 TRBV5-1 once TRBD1 CASSLEGAANYGYTF TGCGCCAGCAGCTTGGAGGGGGCCGCTAACTATGGCTACACCTTC
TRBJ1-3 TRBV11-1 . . CASSQQVHSGNTIYF TGTGCCAGCAGCCAACAAGTGCACTCTGGAAACACCATATATTTT
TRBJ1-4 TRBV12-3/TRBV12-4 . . CASSFSLWEKLFF TGTGCCAGCAGTTTTAGTCTTTGGGAAAAACTGTTTTTT
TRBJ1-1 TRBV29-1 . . CSVEKMGTTAFF TGCAGCGTTGAAAAGATGGGCACCACGGCTTTCTTT
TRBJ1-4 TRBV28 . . CASSLTGRNEKLFF TGTGCCAGCAGCCTGACAGGACGGAATGAAAAACTGTTTTTT
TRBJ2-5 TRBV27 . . CASSSFSAPQYF TGTGCCAGCAGCAGTTTCTCCGCCCCCCAGTACTTC
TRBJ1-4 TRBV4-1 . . CASSQGQGRATNEKLFF TGCGCCAGCAGCCAAGGGCAGGGTCGGGCAACTAATGAAAAACTGTTTTTT
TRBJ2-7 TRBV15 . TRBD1 CATSRAGQGAHEQYF TGTGCCACCAGCAGAGCGGGACAGGGGGCACACGAGCAGTACTTC
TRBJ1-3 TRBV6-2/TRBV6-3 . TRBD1 CASSRDRERNTIYF TGTGCCAGCAGTAGAGACAGGGAAAGAAACACCATATATTTT
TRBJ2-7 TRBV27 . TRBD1 CASSLSQGTGKHEQYF TGTGCCAGCAGTTTATCGCAGGGGACAGGGAAGCACGAGCAGTACTTC
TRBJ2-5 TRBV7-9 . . CASSHALERGETQYF TGTGCCAGCAGCCACGCGCTAGAGAGGGGGGAGACCCAGTACTTC
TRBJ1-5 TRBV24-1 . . CATSAGPTERHF TGTGCCACCAGCGCGGGACCCACGGAGCGACATTTT
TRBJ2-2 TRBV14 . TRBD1 CASSHRQGNTGELFF TGTGCCAGCAGCCACCGACAGGGAAACACCGGGGAGCTGTTTTTT
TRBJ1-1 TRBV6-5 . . CASSPDSLFGAFF TGTGCCAGCTCTCCAGACAGCCTTTTCGGGGCTTTCTTT
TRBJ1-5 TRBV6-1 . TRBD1 CASSEQGAGQPQHF TGTGCCAGCAGTGAACAGGGGGCAGGGCAGCCCCAGCATTTT
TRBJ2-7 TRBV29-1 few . CSVDQGANEQYF TGCAGCGTTGATCAGGGTGCGAACGAGCAGTACTTC
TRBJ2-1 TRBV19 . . CASSPSVNNEQFF TGTGCCAGTAGTCCGTCAGTAAACAATGAGCAGTTCTTC
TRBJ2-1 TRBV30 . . CAWTYKGAYNEQFF TGTGCCTGGACCTATAAGGGGGCCTACAATGAGCAGTTCTTC
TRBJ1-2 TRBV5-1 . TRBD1 CASSPGQPYGYTF TGCGCCAGCAGCCCGGGACAGCCCTATGGCTACACCTTC
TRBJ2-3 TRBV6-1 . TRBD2 CASSVSTSGGTDTQYF TGTGCCAGCAGTGTATCGACTAGCGGGGGTACAGATACGCAGTATTTT
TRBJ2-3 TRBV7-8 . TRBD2 CASSLFSGGTDTQYF TGTGCCAGCAGCTTATTCAGCGGGGGCACAGATACGCAGTATTTT
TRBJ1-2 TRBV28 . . CASSLGRVYGYTF TGTGCCAGCAGTTTAGGCAGGGTGTATGGCTACACCTTC
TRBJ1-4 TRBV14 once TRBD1 CASSQRTGATNEKLFF TGTGCCAGCAGCCAGCGGACAGGGGCAACTAATGAAAAACTGTTTTTT